This T cell receptor (beta chain) came from a study of shared clonotypes between healthy human individuals. Study findings and constraints: The researchers took only blood, and tissue repertoires probably look different. An effect of sequencing depth on clonotype sharing among donors was expected.

Trimming removed 5 bases from V and 6 bases from J; junction bases left unmatched: 16. The CDR3 has 16 amino acids. Germline CDR1 reads SNHLY; CDR2 reads FYNNEI. Worth noting for this clone: Its antigen is currently unknown. Other DNA sequences in this sample translate to the same CDR3.

Sequencing was at deep level. TCRdb's copy holds only in-frame clones and misses some; the assay was immunoSEQ multiplex PCR. The sample contains 490,000 or so clones, about three quarters of which appear only once. V gene TRBV2 combines with J gene TRBJ2-7, with 7 bases identical to TRBD1. The sequencing sample was made of PBMCs. The sequence derives from a woman in her 40s in good health. Some clones in this sample may be carry-over from other donors' samples. The CDR3 here is CASSPNQRTGRSEQYF. CDR3 sequence (DNA): TGTGCCAGCAGTCCCAACCAACGGACAGGACGCAGCGAGCAGTACTTC.